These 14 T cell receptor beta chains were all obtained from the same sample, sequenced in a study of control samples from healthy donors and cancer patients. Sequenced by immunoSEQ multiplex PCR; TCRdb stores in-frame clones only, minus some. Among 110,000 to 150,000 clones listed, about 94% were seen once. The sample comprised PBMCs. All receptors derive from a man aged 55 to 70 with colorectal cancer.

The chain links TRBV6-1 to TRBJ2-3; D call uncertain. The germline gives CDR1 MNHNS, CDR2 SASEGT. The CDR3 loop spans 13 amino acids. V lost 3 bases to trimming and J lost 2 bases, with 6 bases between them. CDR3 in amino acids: CASSEGITDTQYF. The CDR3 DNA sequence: TGTGCCAGCAGTGAGGGAATCACAGATACGCAGTATTTT.

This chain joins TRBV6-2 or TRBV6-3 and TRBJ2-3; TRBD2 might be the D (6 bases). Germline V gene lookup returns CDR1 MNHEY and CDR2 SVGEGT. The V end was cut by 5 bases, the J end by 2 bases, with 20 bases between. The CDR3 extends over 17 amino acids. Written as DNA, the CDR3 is TGTGCCAGCAGTCCACCCCGGTTGGCGGGGACCACAGATACGCAGTATTTT. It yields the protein CASSPPRLAGTTDTQYF.

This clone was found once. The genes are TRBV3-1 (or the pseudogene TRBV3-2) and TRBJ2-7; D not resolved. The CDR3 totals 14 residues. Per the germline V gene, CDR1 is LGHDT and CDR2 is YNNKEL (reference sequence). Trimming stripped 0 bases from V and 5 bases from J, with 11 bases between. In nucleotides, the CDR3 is TGTGCCAGCAGCCAAGATAGTCCGTCCGACGAGCAGTACTTC. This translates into CASSQDSPSDEQYF.

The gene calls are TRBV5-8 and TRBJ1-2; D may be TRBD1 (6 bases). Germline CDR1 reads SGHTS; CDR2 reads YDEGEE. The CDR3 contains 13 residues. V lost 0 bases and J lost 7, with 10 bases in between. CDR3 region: CASSLGTAGGYTF. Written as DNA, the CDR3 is TGTGCCAGCAGCTTGGGGACAGCTGGTGGCTACACCTTC.

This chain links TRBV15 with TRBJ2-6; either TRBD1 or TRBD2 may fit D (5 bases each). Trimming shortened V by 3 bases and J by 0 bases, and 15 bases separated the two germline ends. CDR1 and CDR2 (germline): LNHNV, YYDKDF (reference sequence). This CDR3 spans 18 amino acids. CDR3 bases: TGTGCCACCAGCAGGGACTCCCCCCAGGGCTCTGGGGCCAACGTCCTGACTTTC. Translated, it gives CATSRDSPQGSGANVLTF.

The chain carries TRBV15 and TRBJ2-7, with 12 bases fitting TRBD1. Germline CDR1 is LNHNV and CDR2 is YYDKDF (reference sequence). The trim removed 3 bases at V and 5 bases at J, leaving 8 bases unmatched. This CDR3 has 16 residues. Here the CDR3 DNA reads TGTGCCACCAGCAGGGGATCCGGGACAGGGGGCAACGAGCAGTACTTC. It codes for CATSRGSGTGGNEQYF.

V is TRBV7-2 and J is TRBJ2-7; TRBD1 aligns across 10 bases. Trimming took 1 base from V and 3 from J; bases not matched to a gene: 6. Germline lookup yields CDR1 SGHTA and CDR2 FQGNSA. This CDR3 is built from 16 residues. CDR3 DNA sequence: TGTGCCAGCAGCTTAGTTGGGACAGGGGAGTACTACGAGCAGTACTTC. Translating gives CASSLVGTGEYYEQYF.

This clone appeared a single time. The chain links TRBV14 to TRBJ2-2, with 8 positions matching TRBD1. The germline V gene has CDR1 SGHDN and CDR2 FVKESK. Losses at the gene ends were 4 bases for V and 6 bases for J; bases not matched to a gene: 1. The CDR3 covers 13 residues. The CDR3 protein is CASSLQGAGELFF. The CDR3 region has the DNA TGTGCCAGCAGCCTACAGGGGGCCGGGGAGCTGTTTTTT.

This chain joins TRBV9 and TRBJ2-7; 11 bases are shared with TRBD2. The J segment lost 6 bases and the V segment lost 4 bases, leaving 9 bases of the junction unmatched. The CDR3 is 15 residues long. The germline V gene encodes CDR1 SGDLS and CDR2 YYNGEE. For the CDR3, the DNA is TGTGCCAGCAGCCCAAGACCGACTAGCGGGGCCGAGCAGTACTTC. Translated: CASSPRPTSGAEQYF.

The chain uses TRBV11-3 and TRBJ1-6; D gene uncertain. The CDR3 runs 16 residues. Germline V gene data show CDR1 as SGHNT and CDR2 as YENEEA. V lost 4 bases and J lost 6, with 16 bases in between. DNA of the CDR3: TGTGCCAGCAGCTACATTGTCGCCTGGGGTAATTCACCCCTCCACTTT. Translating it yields CASSYIVAWGNSPLHF.

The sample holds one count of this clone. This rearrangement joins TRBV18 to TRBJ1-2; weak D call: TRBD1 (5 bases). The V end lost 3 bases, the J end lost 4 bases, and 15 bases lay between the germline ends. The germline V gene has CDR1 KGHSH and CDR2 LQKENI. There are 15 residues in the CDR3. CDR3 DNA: TGTGCCAGCTCACCGGTGCCAGGGTACTCCTATGGCTACACCTTC. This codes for CASSPVPGYSYGYTF. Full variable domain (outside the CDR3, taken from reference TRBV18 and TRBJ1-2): NAGVMQNPRHLVRRRGQEARLRCSPMKGHSHVYWYRQLPEEGLKFMVYLQKENIIDESGMPKERFSAEFPKEGPSILRIQQVVRGDSAAYFCASSPVPGYSYGYTFGSGTRLTVV.

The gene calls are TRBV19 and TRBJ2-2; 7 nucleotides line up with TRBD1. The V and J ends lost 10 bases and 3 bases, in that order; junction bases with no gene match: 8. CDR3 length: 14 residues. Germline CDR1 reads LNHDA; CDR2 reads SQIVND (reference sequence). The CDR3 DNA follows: TGTGCCATCTCAGGACAGGCGCACACCGGGGAGCTGTTTTTT. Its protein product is CAISGQAHTGELFF.

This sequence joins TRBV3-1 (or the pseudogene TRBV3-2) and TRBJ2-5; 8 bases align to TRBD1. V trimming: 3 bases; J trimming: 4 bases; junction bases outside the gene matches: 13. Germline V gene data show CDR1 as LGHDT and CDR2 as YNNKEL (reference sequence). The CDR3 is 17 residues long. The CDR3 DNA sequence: TGTGCCAGCAGCCACCTGTTGACAGGGGTTATGCGAGAGACCCAGTACTTC. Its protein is CASSHLLTGVMRETQYF.

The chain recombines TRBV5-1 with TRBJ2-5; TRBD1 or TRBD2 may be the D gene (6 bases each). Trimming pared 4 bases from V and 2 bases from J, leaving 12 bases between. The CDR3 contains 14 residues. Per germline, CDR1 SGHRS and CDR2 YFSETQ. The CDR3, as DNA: TGCGCCAGCAGCCGGGGGCTCGGACAAGAGACCCAGTACTTC. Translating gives CASSRGLGQETQYF.